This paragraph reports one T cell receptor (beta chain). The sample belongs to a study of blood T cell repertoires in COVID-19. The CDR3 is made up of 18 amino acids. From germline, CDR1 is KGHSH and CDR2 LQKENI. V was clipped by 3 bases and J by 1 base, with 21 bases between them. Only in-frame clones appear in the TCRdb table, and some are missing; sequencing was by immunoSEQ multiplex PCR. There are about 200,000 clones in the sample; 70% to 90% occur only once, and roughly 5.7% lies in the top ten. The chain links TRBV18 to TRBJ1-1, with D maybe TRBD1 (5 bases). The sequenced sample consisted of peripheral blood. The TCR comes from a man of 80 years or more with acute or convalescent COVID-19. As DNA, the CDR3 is TGTGCCAGCTCACCTCGGGGGGTTCGGTCGCCGGGGAACACTGAAGCTTTCTTT. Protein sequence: CASSPRGVRSPGNTEAFF.